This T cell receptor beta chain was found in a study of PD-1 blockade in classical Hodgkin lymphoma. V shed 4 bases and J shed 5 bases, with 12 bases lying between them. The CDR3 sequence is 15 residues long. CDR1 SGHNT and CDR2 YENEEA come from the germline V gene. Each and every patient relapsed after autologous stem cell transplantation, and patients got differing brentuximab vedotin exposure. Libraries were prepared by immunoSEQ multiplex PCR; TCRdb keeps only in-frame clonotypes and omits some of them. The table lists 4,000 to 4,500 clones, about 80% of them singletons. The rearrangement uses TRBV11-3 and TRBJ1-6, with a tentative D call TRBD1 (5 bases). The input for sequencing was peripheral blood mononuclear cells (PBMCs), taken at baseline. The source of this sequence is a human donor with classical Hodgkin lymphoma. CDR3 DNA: TGTGCCAGCAGCTCGGGGGGAACGAATAATTCACCCCTCCACTTT. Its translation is CASSSGGTNNSPLHF.